These 21 T cell receptor beta chains came from one sample sequenced in a study of molecular identifiers for immune sequencing clone quantification (dated by TCRdb to the late 2010s). Libraries were made using PCR. These reads were obtained on a NextSeq 500. TCRdb reworked the public reads: Q25 trimming with fastp, MiXCR clone assembly, productive beta chains retained. Under each unique CDR3 protein, matching rows form one entry showing the most common genes and DNA. The sample table records a few hundred thousand distinct CDR3 sequences; around 23% of these occur just once. The ten largest clones take up under 0.8% of the sample. Material for sequencing was naive CD8+ T cells from blood, with Jurkat cell RNA spiked in. The cell subset or site label, read with the paper, signifies: FACS-sorted CD8+CD4-CCR7+CD45RA+ naive T cells. These receptors all stem from a human donor in good health. Some libraries in this study had Jurkat cell RNA spiked in.

Only a few counts were recorded for this clonotype. The V gene is TRBV6-6, the J gene TRBJ2-1, with 12 bases that match TRBD1. Germline-derived CDR1 and CDR2 are MNHNY and SVGAGI (reference sequence). The junction had 11 bases not matched to a gene; V was cut back by 6 bases and J by 8 bases. The length of the CDR3 is 16 residues. CDR3 in amino acids: CASRPGARDRGHEQFF. The CDR3, as DNA: TGTGCCAGCAGACCCGGGGCTCGGGACAGGGGGCATGAGCAGTTCTTC.

Worth noting for this clonotype: The conserved closing phenylalanine or tryptophan is absent in this CDR3, likely reflecting a read error. The J gene is TRBJ2-3, the V gene TRBV4-1; 10 bases fit TRBD2. V gave up 5 bases and J gave up 6 bases; unmatched junction bases: 11. Germline CDR1 is MGHRA and CDR2 is YSYEKL. The CDR3 is 16 amino acids. The CDR3 here is CASSADLLAGVDTQYL. Written as DNA, the CDR3 is TGCGCCAGCAGCGCAGACCTGCTAGCGGGGGTGGATACGCAGTATCTT.

J is TRBJ2-3 and V is TRBV28; 9 bases agree with TRBD2. The CDR3 length is 18 residues. Unmatched junction bases numbered 11, after V lost 2 bases and J lost 2 bases. Germline CDR1 and CDR2: MDHEN and SYDVKM. CDR3 residues: CASSLLFGTSSNTDTQYF. Written as DNA, the CDR3 is TGTGCCAGCAGTTTACTGTTTGGGACTAGCAGTAACACAGATACGCAGTATTTT.

To note about this clonotype: A junction end diverges from the germline sequence, so it may reflect a read error. The rearrangement joins TRBV6-2 or TRBV6-3 to TRBJ2-7; 12 nucleotides line up with TRBD2. The CDR3 sequence is 15 residues long. Germline-derived CDR1 and CDR2 are MNHEY and SVGEGT. DNA of the CDR3: TGTGCCAGCCGCCCGCGGACTAGCGGGGCCTACGCGCAGTACTTC. This translates into CASRPRTSGAYAQYF.

The V and J genes are TRBV5-1 and TRBJ2-3; TRBD2 agrees at 9 bases. The CDR3 runs 17 residues. The junction had 14 bases not matched to a gene; V was cut back by 5 bases and J by 4 bases. Per the germline V gene, CDR1 is SGHRS and CDR2 is YFSETQ. CDR3 sequence reads: CASRRSGGPDAPDTQYF. The CDR3 bases are TGCGCCAGCAGGCGAAGCGGGGGGCCCGACGCCCCAGATACGCAGTATTTT.

This clonotype was detected only a few times. The chain couples TRBV9 to TRBJ2-2; 13 positions agree with TRBD2. The germline CDR1 and CDR2 sequences are SGDLS and YYNGEE. With V trimmed by 2 bases and J by 7 bases, 8 bases remained unmatched. This CDR3 region has 17 residues. The CDR3 sequence: CASSVGLAGPQGGELFF. CDR3 DNA: TGTGCCAGCAGCGTGGGACTAGCGGGGCCCCAAGGCGGGGAGCTGTTTTTT.

With regard to this clonotype: Given a much more abundant clone one base away, this may be a read error. The chain carries TRBV20-1 and TRBJ2-7, with D possibly matching TRBD2 (6 bases). The V gene's germline CDR1 is DFQATT and CDR2 SNEGSKA (reference sequence). Deletions cut 1 base from V and 3 bases from J, with 13 bases between. This CDR3 is 14 amino acids long. CDR3 loop: CSARAPGANYEQYF. The CDR3 coding sequence is TGCAGTGCTAGAGCTCCGGGAGCGAACTACGAGCAGTACTTC.

The chain employs TRBV20-1 and TRBJ1-5; TRBD1 is a possible D gene (6 bases). CDR3 length: 13 amino acids. CDR1 DFQATT and CDR2 SNEGSKA come from the germline V gene (reference sequence). Trimming removed 3 bases from V and 5 bases from J, with 11 bases in between. CDR3 loop: CSASAGVHQPQHF. The DNA of the CDR3 is TGCAGTGCTAGCGCAGGGGTCCATCAGCCCCAGCATTTT.

V is TRBV25-1 and J is TRBJ2-1, with 12 bases that match TRBD2. V lost 3 bases and J lost 10; bases outside the gene matches: 10. The germline CDR1 and CDR2 sequences are MGHDK and SYGVNS. The CDR3 contains 16 residues. CDR3 sequence reads: CASSDPLAGGPKEQFF. CDR3 coding DNA: TGTGCCAGCAGTGATCCCCTAGCGGGGGGGCCGAAGGAGCAGTTCTTC.

As concerns this clonotype: With a much larger clone just one base away, this may be a read error. The chain joins TRBV12-3 or TRBV12-4 to TRBJ2-3; no clear D gene. Trimming stripped 6 bases from V and 4 bases from J, with 20 bases between. The CDR3 contains 16 residues. This CDR3 reads CASSPQLGLRADTQYF. The CDR3 coding sequence is TGTGCCAGCAGCCCACAGCTGGGCCTTCGGGCAGATACGCAGTATTTT.

This CDR3 reads CASSPSDTGADGGAHGYTF. Here the CDR3 DNA reads TGTGCCAGCAGCCCAAGTGATACTGGGGCCGATGGGGGGGCGCACGGCTACACCTTC. The V gene is TRBV13, the J gene TRBJ1-2; a possible D gene is TRBD1 (6 bases). Germline V lookup: CDR1 PRHDT, CDR2 FYEKMQ (reference sequence). Trimming left V 5 bases short and J 8 bases short, with 33 bases between. CDR3 length equals 19 residues.

The chain couples TRBV7-6 to TRBJ2-1, with TRBD2 matching over 11 bases. The CDR3 is 14 residues long. With V trimmed by 3 bases and J by 6 bases, 1 base remained unmatched. From germline, CDR1 is SGHVS and CDR2 FNYEAQ. The CDR3: CASSFSGGVNEQFF. As DNA, the CDR3 is TGTGCCAGCAGCTTTAGCGGGGGGGTCAATGAGCAGTTCTTC.

This clonotype was detected only a few times. The gene calls are TRBV2 and TRBJ2-7, with D maybe TRBD1 (6 bases). Trimming cost V 0 bases and J 5 bases, with 17 bases left between them. From germline, CDR1 is SNHLY and CDR2 FYNNEI. The CDR3 covers 16 residues. CDR3: CASSEAIVDSSHEQYF. The CDR3 region has the DNA TGTGCCAGCAGTGAAGCGATCGTGGACAGTTCCCACGAGCAGTACTTC.

The CDR3 sequence is CASSLMERGLNTEAFF. The CDR3 nucleotides read TGTGCCAGCAGTTTAATGGAACGGGGGTTGAACACTGAAGCTTTCTTT. V is TRBV28 and J is TRBJ1-1; D perhaps matches TRBD1 (5 bases). V dropped 2 bases and J dropped 0 bases, with 13 bases sitting between them. CDR1 and CDR2 from the germline V gene are MDHEN and SYDVKM. The CDR3 length is 16 residues.

V gene TRBV5-1 combines with J gene TRBJ2-7; D is unresolved. This CDR3 region has 12 residues. The germline V gene encodes CDR1 SGHRS and CDR2 YFSETQ. Trimming removed 3 bases at V and 5 bases at J, with 9 bases between. The CDR3 region has the DNA TGCGCCAGCAGCTGGGTTGGGGACGAGCAGTACTTC. It encodes CASSWVGDEQYF.

This sequence joins TRBV15 and TRBJ1-1; no clear D. Trimming left V 0 bases short and J 6 bases short, with 8 bases between. In germline, CDR1 is LNHNV, CDR2 YYDKDF (reference sequence). This CDR3 region has 13 residues. The CDR3 bases are TGTGCCACCAGCAGAGATCGTGGGCCTGAAGCTTTCTTT. Its translation: CATSRDRGPEAFF.

This clonotype was picked up many times. The CDR3 spells CASSARQGPADTQYF. The CDR3, as DNA: TGTGCCAGCAGCGCGCGACAGGGACCCGCAGATACGCAGTATTTT. The J gene is TRBJ2-3, the V gene TRBV7-9, with 7 bases that match TRBD1. The V and J ends lost 5 bases and 4 bases, in that order; junction bases with no gene match: 9. The CDR3 length is 15 residues. In germline, CDR1 is SEHNR, CDR2 FQNEAQ (reference sequence).

Ten or more counts support this clonotype. This chain links TRBV28 with TRBJ2-5, with 9 bases aligning to TRBD1. Looked up from germline, CDR1 is MDHEN and CDR2 is SYDVKM. CDR3 length: 17 residues. The V segment lost 6 bases and the J segment 4 bases; nucleotides outside the gene matches: 15. The CDR3 DNA reads as TGTGCCAGCAGCACCGGGACAGGGCCAGGTTCTCGAGAGACCCAGTACTTC. Residues: CASSTGTGPGSRETQYF.

In this sample, this clonotype turned up many times. The V gene is TRBV28, the J gene TRBJ2-3; a weak D match, TRBD1 (5 bases). Germline values: CDR1 MDHEN, CDR2 SYDVKM. The CDR3 length is 19 residues. V lost 2 bases to trimming and J lost 0 bases, with 21 bases between them. The CDR3 here is CASSLPPTRTRRSTDTQYF. In DNA form, the CDR3 reads TGTGCCAGCAGTTTACCCCCGACTCGGACACGCCGAAGCACAGATACGCAGTATTTT.

This clonotype showed up many times. The J gene is TRBJ2-5, the V gene TRBV6-6; D unresolved. CDR3 length: 14 residues. V dropped 1 base and J dropped 1 base, with 7 bases sitting between them. The V gene's germline CDR1 is MNHNY and CDR2 SVGAGI (reference sequence). In nucleotides, the CDR3 is TGTGCCAGCAGTTACTATGCAGGCCAAGAGACCCAGTACTTC. Translating gives CASSYYAGQETQYF.

This chain connects TRBV5-6 to TRBJ2-1; D may be TRBD2 (5 bases). The CDR3 is 13 amino acids. Germline lookup yields CDR1 SGHDT and CDR2 YYEEEE. The germline V and J ends were trimmed by 1 base and 6 bases, with 8 bases remaining between them. The CDR3 here is CASSLLASNEQFF. The CDR3 DNA is TGTGCCAGCAGCTTGTTAGCGAGCAATGAGCAGTTCTTC.